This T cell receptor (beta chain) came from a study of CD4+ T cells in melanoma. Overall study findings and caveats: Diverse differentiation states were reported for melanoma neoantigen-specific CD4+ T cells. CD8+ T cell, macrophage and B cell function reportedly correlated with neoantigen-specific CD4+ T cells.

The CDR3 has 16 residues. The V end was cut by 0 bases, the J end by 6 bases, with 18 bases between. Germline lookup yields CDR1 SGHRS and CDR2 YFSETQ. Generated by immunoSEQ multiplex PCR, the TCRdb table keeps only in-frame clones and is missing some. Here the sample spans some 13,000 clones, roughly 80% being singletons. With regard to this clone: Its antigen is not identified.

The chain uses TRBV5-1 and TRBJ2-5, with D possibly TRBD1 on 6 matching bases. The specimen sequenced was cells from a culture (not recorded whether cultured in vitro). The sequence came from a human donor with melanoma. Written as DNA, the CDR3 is TGCGCCAGCAGCTTGGTAACGGCAGGGGTGGAAAAGACCCAGTACTTC. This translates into CASSLVTAGVEKTQYF.